The clone carrying this T cell receptor beta chain was observed a single time. The assay was immunoSEQ multiplex PCR, and TCRdb's table has in-frame clones only and misses some. The sample lists about 81,000 clones; approximately 90% were seen once. The data derive from a study of T cell responses to AZD1222 COVID-19 vaccine. The V and J ends lost 3 bases and 4 bases respectively, with 6 bases between them. The CDR3 loop spans 13 amino acids. The J gene is TRBJ2-2, the V gene TRBV12-3 or TRBV12-4; unclear D gene. The receptor was isolated from an adult who received the AZD1222 COVID-19 vaccine. The source material was peripheral blood, sampled 28 days after the second AZD1222 dose. The DNA of the CDR3 is TGTGCCAGCAGTTTCAGTACCACCGGGGAGCTGTTTTTT. Protein sequence: CASSFSTTGELFF.